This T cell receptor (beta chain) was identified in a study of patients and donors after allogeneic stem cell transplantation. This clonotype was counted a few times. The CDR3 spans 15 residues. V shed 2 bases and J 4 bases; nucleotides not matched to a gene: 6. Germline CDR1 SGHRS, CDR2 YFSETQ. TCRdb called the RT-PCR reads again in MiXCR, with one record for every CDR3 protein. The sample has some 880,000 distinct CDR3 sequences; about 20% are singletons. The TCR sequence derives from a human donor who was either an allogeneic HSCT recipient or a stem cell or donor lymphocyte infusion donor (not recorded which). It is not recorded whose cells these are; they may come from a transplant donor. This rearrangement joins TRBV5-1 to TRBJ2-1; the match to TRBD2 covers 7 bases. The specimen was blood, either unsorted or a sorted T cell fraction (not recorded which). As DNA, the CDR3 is TGCGCCAGCAGCTTCGCGGGAGTATCTTACAATGAGCAGTTCTTC. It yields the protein CASSFAGVSYNEQFF.